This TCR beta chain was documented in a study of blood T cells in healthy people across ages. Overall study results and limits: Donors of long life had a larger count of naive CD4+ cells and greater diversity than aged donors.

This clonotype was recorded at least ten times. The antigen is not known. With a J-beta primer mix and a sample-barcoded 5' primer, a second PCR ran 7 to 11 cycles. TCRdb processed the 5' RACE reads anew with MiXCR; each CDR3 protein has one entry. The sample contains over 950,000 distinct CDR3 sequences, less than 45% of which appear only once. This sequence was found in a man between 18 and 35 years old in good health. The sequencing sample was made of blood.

CDR3 sequence: CASSLVSRLYGYTF. The DNA for the CDR3 is TGTGCCAGCAGCTTAGTGTCCAGACTCTATGGCTACACCTTC. The chain recombines TRBV7-2 with TRBJ1-2; D call uncertain. From germline, CDR1 is SGHTA and CDR2 FQGNSA. V was shortened by 1 base and J by 4 bases, with 10 bases between the two germline ends. The CDR3 consists of 14 residues.